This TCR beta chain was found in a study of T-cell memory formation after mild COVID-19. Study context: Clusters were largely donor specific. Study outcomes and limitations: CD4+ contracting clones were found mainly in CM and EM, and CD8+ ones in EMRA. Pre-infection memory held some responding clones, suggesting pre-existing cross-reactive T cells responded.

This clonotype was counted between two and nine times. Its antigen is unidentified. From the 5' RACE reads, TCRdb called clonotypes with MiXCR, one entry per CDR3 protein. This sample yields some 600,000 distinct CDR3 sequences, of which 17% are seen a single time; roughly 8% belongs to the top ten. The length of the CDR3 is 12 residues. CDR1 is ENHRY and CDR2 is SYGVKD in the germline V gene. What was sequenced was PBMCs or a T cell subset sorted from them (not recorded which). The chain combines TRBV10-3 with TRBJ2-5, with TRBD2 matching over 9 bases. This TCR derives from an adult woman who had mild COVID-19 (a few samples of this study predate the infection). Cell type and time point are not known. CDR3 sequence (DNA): TGTGCGAGCGGGAGGAGTTTGGAGACCCAGTACTTC. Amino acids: CASGRSLETQYF.